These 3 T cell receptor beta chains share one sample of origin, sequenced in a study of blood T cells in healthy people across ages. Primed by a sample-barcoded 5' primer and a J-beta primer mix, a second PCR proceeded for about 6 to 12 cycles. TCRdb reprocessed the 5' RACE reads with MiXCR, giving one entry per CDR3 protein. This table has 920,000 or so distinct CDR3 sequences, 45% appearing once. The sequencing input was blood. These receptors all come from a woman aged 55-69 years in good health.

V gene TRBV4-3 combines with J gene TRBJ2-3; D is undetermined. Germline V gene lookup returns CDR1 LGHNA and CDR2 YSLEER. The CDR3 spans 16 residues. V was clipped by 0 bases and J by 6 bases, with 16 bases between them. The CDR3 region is CASSQDRGRTTDTQYF. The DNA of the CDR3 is TGCGCCAGCAGCCAAGATCGTGGCAGGACCACGGATACGCAGTATTTT.

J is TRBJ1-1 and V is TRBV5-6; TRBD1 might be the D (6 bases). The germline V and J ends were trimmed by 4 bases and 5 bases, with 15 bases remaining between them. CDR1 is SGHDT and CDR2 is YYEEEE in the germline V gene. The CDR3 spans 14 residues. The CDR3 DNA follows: TGTGCCAGCAGCGGCCCGGACAGTTGGACTGAAGCTTTCTTT. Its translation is CASSGPDSWTEAFF.

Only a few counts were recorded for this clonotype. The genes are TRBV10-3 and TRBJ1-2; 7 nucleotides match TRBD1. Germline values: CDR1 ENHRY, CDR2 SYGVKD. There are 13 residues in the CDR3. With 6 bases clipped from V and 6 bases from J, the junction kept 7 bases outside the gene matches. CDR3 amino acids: CAIRAQGGNGYTF. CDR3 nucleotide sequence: TGTGCCATCAGAGCCCAGGGGGGGAATGGCTACACCTTC.